This is a list of T cell receptor beta chains from one sample in a study of OX40 agonist ivuxolimab in advanced cancers. Sequencing was performed with immunoSEQ multiplex PCR; in TCRdb, only in-frame clones are kept and a portion is missing. This sample has fewer than 100,000 clones, with around 85% found just once. Source: CD4+ or CD8+ T cells sorted from blood, taken in a trial of the OX40 agonist ivuxolimab. These receptors were obtained from an adult with an advanced solid tumor such as melanoma, head and neck, liver or kidney cancer. Both conserved end residues are part of each CDR3. The D gene is left open where the match is weak. Size tells how often a clone was seen (once, few, many) or the class of an expanded clone, and some rows leave it out.

abundance	d_gene	j_gene	v_gene	CDR3nt	CDR3aa
-	-	TRBJ1-1	TRBV7-8	TGTGCCAGCAGCCCCGATCTGGCCACTGAAGCTTTCTTT	CASSPDLATEAFF
-	TRBD1	TRBJ2-2	TRBV18	TGTGCCAGCCACGGGGACAGGGGCTTCTCCGGGGAGCTGTTTTTT	CASHGDRGFSGELFF
-	-	TRBJ1-1	TRBV29-1	TGCAGCGCCGGAGGAGGGAATGAAGCTTTCTTT	CSAGGGNEAFF
few	-	TRBJ1-1	TRBV4-1	TGCGCCAGCAGCCAAGGAAGAGGGCTTGAAGCTTTCTTT	CASSQGRGLEAFF
-	TRBD1	TRBJ2-7	TRBV6-1	TGTGCCAGCAGTGAAGGGGTCAGGGGGTTCTACGAGCAGTACTTC	CASSEGVRGFYEQYF
-	-	TRBJ2-6	TRBV15	TGTGCCACCAGCAGGGGCGGTAACTCTGGGGCCAACGTCCTGACTTTC	CATSRGGNSGANVLTF
-	TRBD1	TRBJ2-1	TRBV19	TGTGCCAGTTCCGGGACAGTCTACTACAATGAGCAGTTCTTC	CASSGTVYYNEQFF
few	TRBD1	TRBJ1-5	TRBV2	TGTGCCAGCAGTGCCGGGACAGAGTCCAATCAGCCCCAGCATTTT	CASSAGTESNQPQHF
-	-	TRBJ2-1	TRBV6-6	TGTGCCAATGTTCGGGGGCCGAGCTCCTACAATGAGCAGTTCTTC	CANVRGPSSYNEQFF
-	TRBD1	TRBJ1-6	TRBV7-9	TGTGCCAGTACCGTAGGGACAGGGGAATCACCCCTCCACTTT	CASTVGTGESPLHF
-	TRBD1	TRBJ1-2	TRBV11-2	TGTGCCAGCAGCCCCGGGACAGGGGTCTATGGCTACACCTTC	CASSPGTGVYGYTF
few	-	TRBJ1-5	TRBV19	TGTGCCAGTAGTAAGACAGGCCAAAATCAGCCCCAGCATTTT	CASSKTGQNQPQHF
-	-	TRBJ2-5	TRBV6-5	TGTGCCAGCAGTTACGCGCTAGCAAGGGAGACCCAGTACTTC	CASSYALARETQYF
-	-	TRBJ2-7	TRBV5-1	TGCGCCAGCAGCTACGAGGGCTCCTACGAGCAGTACTTC	CASSYEGSYEQYF
-	TRBD1	TRBJ1-2	TRBV18	TGTGCCACCAACCCCAGACAGGGAGACGTTGGCTACACCTTC	CATNPRQGDVGYTF
-	-	TRBJ1-2	TRBV7-2	TGTGCCAGCAGCTCTGAGACGGATGGCTACACCTTC	CASSSETDGYTF
-	-	TRBJ1-1	TRBV7-8	TGTGCCAGCAGCGGCCGACAAGTGATGAACACTGAAGCTTTCTTT	CASSGRQVMNTEAFF
-	-	TRBJ2-7	TRBV2	TGTGCCAGCACCAAGGACGTTACCTACGAGCAGTACTTC	CASTKDVTYEQYF
-	-	TRBJ1-5	TRBV7-2	TGTGCCAGCAGCCCCCGGGCTTATCAGCCCCAGCATTTT	CASSPRAYQPQHF
-	-	TRBJ1-5	TRBV28	TGTGCCAGCAGTTTTCGGTCATTCAGGTCATTCAATCAGCCCCAGCATTTT	CASSFRSFRSFNQPQHF
-	-	TRBJ1-1	TRBV11-1	TGTGCCAGCAGCTTATTTGGGGCTGGCGGTGAAGCTTTCTTT	CASSLFGAGGEAFF
-	-	TRBJ1-5	TRBV7-2	TGTGCCAGCAGCTTCAGTCGTAGCAATCAGCCCCAGCATTTT	CASSFSRSNQPQHF